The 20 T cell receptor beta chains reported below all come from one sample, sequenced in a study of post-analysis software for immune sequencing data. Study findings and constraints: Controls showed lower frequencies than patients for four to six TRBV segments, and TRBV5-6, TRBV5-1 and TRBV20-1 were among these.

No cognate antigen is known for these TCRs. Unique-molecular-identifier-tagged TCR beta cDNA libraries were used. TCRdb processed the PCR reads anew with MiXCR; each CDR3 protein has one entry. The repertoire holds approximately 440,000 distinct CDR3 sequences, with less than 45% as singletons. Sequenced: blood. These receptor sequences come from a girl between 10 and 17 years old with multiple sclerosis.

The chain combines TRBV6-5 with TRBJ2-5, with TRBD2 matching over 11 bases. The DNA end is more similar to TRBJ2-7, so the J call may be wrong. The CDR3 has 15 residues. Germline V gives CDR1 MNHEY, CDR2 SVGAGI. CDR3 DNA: TGTGCCAGCAGTTCCCCCGGGACTAGCGGCACCGAGCAGTACTTC. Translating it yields CASSSPGTSGTEQYF.

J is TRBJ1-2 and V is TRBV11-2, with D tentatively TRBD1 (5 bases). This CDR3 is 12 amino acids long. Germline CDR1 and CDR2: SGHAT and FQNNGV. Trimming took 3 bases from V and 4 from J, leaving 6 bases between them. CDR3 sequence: CASSFGTYGYTF. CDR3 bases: TGTGCCAGCAGCTTCGGGACCTATGGCTACACCTTC.

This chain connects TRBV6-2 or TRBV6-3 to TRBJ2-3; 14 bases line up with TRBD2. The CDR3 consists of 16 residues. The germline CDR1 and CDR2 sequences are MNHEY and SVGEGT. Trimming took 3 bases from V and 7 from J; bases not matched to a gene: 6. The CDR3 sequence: CASSYPGTSGRNTQYF. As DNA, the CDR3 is TGTGCCAGCAGTTATCCCGGGACTAGCGGGAGAAATACGCAGTATTTT.

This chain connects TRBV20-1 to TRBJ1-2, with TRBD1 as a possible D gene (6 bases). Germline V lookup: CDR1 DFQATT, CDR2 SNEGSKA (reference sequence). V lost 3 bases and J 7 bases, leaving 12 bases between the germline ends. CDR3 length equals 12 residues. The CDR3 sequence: CSASNREGGYTF. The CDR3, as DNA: TGCAGTGCTAGTAACAGGGAGGGTGGCTACACCTTC.

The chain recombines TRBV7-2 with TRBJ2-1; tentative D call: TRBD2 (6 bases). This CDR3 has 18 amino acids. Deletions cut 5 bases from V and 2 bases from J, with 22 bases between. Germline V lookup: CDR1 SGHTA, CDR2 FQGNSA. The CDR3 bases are TGTGCCAGCAGCAAAGAGGGAGGCGGCTCGATAACCTACAATGAGCAGTTCTTC. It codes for CASSKEGGGSITYNEQFF.

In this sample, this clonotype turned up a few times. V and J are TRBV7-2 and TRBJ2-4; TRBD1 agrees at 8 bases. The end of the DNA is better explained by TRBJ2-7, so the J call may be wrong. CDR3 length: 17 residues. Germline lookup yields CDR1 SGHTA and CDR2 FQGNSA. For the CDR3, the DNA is TGTGCCAGCAGTCGACAGGGGCTACGCACCCTAGCTAGCGAGCAGTACTTC. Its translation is CASSRQGLRTLASEQYF.

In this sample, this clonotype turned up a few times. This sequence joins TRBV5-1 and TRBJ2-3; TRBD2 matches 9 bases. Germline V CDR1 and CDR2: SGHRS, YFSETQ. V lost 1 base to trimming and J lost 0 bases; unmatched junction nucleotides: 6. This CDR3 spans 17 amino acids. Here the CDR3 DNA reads TGCGCCAGCAGCTTGTGGCCTAGCGGGACTAGCACAGATACGCAGTATTTT. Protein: CASSLWPSGTSTDTQYF.

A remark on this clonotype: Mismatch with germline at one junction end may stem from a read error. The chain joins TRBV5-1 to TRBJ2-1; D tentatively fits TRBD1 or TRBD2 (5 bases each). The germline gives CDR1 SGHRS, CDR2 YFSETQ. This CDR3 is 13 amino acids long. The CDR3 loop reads CARSLSRDGEQFF. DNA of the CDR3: TGCGCCCGCAGCTTGTCCAGGGACGGTGAGCAGTTCTTC. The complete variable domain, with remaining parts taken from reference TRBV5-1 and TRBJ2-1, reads KAGVTQTPRYLIKTRGQQVTLSCSPISGHRSVSWYQQTPGQGLQFLFEYFSETQRNKGNFPGRFSGRQFSNSRSEMNVSTLELGDSALYLCARSLSRDGEQFFGPGTRLTVL.

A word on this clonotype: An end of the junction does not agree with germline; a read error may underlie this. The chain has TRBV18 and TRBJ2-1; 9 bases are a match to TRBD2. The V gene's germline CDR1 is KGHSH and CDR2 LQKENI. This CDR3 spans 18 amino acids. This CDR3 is CASSPVTSGPSSYSEQFF. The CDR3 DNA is TGTGCCAGCTCACCAGTCACTAGCGGGCCGTCCTCCTACAGTGAGCAGTTCTTC.

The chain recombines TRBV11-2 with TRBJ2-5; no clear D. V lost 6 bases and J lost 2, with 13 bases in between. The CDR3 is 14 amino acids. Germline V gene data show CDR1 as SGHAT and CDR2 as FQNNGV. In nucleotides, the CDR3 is TGTGCCAGCAGGCGCAGACCGATGCAAGAGACCCAGTACTTC. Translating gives CASRRRPMQETQYF.

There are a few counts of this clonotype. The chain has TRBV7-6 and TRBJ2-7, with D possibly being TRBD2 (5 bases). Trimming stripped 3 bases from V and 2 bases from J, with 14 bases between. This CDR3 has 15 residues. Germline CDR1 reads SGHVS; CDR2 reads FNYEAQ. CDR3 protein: CASSFSFGDTYEQYF. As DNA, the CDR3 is TGTGCCAGCAGCTTTTCTTTCGGGGATACCTACGAGCAGTACTTC.

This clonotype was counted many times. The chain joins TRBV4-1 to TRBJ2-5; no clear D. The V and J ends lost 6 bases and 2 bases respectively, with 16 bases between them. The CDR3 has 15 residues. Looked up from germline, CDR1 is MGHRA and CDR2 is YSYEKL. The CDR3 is CASSRYEQNQETQYF. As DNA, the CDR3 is TGCGCCAGCAGTAGATATGAGCAAAATCAAGAGACCCAGTACTTC.

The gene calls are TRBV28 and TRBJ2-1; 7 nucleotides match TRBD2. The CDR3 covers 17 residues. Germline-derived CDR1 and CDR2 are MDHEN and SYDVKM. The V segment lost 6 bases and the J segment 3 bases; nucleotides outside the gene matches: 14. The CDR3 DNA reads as TGTGCCAGCAGGCCATGGGGGGGGGGAGAGTTCTACAATGAGCAGTTCTTC. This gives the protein CASRPWGGGEFYNEQFF.

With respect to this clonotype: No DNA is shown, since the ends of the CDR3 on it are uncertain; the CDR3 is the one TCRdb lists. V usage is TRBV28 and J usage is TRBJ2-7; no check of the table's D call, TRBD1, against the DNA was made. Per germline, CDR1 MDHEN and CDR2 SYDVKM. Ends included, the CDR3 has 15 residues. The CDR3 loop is CASSSSTGISYEQYF.

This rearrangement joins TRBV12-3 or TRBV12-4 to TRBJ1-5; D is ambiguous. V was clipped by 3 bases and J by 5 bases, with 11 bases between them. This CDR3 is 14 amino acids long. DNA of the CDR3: TGTGCCAGCAGTTTCCCCCGTGGCGATCAGCCCCAGCATTTT. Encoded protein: CASSFPRGDQPQHF.

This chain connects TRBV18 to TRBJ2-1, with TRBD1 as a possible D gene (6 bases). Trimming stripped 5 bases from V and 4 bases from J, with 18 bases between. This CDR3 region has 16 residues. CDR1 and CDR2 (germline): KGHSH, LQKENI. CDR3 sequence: CASSTQGQGGYNEQFF. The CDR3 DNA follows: TGTGCCAGCTCAACTCAGGGACAAGGGGGATACAATGAGCAGTTCTTC.

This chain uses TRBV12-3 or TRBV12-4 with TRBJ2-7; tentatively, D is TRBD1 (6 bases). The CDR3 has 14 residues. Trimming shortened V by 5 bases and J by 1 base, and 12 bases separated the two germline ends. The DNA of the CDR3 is TGTGCCAGCAGTCCCCCCACAGGGTCCTACGAGCAGTACTTC. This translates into CASSPPTGSYEQYF.

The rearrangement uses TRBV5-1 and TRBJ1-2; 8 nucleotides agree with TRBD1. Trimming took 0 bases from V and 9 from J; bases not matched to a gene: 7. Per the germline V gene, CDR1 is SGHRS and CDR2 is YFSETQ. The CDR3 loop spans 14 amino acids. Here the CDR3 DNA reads TGCGCCAGCAGCTTGGTGACAGGGGCTTTGAGCTACACCTTC. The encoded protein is CASSLVTGALSYTF.

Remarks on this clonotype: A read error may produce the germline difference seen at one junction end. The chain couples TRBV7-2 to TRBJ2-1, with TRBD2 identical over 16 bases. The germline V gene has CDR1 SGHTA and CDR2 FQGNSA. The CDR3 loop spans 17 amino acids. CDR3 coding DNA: TGTGCCAACAGCCCGGGACTAGCGGGAGGGTCCTACAATGAGCAGTTCTTC. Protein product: CANSPGLAGGSYNEQFF. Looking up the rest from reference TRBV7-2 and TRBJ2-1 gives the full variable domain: GAGVSQSPSNKVTEKGKDVELRCDPISGHTALYWYRQSLGQGLEFLIYFQGNSAPDKSGLPSDRFSAERTGGSVSTLTIQRTQQEDSAVYLCANSPGLAGGSYNEQFFGPGTRLTVL.

In nucleotides, the CDR3 is TGTGCCAGCAGTAGGGGGAGGGCCGGGTACAATGAGCAGTTCTTC. Protein product: CASSRGRAGYNEQFF. This sequence joins TRBV6-5 and TRBJ2-1, with D perhaps matching TRBD2 (7 bases). The length of the CDR3 is 15 residues. The germline V and J ends were trimmed by 5 bases and 4 bases, with 15 bases remaining between them. Germline V CDR1 and CDR2: MNHEY, SVGAGI.